Each of the 20 T cell receptor beta chains below was sequenced from the same sample in a study of blood T cell repertoires in COVID-19. Here immunoSEQ multiplex PCR was the method, and the copy in TCRdb shows in-frame clones only, minus some. This sample has approximately 290,000 clones, with around 85% found just once. Sequencing used peripheral blood. The receptors derive from a human donor with COVID-19, enrolled during active disease. The donor label of this sample is uncertain.

The chain couples TRBV5-1 to TRBJ1-6; TRBD1 agrees at 7 bases. The CDR3 length is 18 residues. Germline values: CDR1 SGHRS, CDR2 YFSETQ. V dropped 0 bases and J dropped 7; count of bases not matched to a gene: 13. The CDR3 spells CASSLGPGGPLSNSPLHF. The CDR3 DNA sequence: TGCGCCAGCAGCTTGGGGCCAGGGGGTCCTCTCTCCAATTCACCCCTCCACTTT.

V gene TRBV18 combines with J gene TRBJ2-7; 7 bases line up with TRBD1. Trimming took 5 bases from V and 5 from J; bases not matched to a gene: 3. The CDR3 is 12 residues long. CDR1 and CDR2 from the germline V gene are KGHSH and LQKENI. The CDR3 sequence: CASSDRVHEQYF. The CDR3 bases are TGTGCCAGCTCAGACAGGGTCCACGAGCAGTACTTC.

The CDR3 sequence: CASSAEQEYRDRGIYNSPLHF. The CDR3 DNA reads as TGTGCCAGCAGTGCCGAGCAAGAGTACCGGGACAGGGGTATCTATAATTCACCCCTCCACTTT. The chain joins TRBV27 to TRBJ1-6; TRBD1 agrees at 10 bases. CDR1 is MNHEY and CDR2 is SMNVEV in the germline V gene (reference sequence). This CDR3 is 21 amino acids long. V lost 5 bases to trimming and J lost 3 bases; unmatched junction nucleotides: 19.

This clone was seen a single time. One end of the junction fails to match germline, which may point to a read error. Within the sample, other DNA sequences also encode this same CDR3. The chain combines TRBV7-3 with TRBJ1-3; D not certain. CDR3 length: 14 residues. The germline V gene encodes CDR1 SGHTA and CDR2 FQGTGA. This CDR3 reads CASSLTNSGNTIYF. In DNA form, the CDR3 reads TGTGCCAGCAGCCTAACTAACTCTGGAAACACCATATATTTT. The full variable domain, rest sourced from reference TRBV7-3 and TRBJ1-3, is GAGVSQTPSNKVTEKGKYVELRCDPISGHTALYWYRQSLGQGPEFLIYFQGTGAADDSGLPNDRFFAVRPEGSVSTLKIQRTERGDSAVYLCASSLTNSGNTIYFGEGSWLTVV.

The chain joins TRBV6-2 or TRBV6-3 to TRBJ2-1, with 9 bases that match TRBD2. The germline gives CDR1 MNHEY, CDR2 SVGEGT. V shed 0 bases and J 9 bases; nucleotides not matched to a gene: 18. The CDR3 runs to 19 residues. CDR3 protein: CASSYSLPGLAGRLGEQFF. CDR3 sequence (DNA): TGTGCCAGCAGTTACTCACTCCCGGGGCTAGCGGGGAGGTTGGGTGAGCAGTTCTTC.

The J gene is TRBJ1-1, the V gene TRBV5-1, with D perhaps matching TRBD1 (6 bases). Germline CDR1 is SGHRS and CDR2 is YFSETQ. V lost 4 bases and J lost 4, with 11 bases in between. The CDR3 runs to 13 residues. CDR3 DNA sequence: TGCGCCAGCAGCAGTCAGGGGACCACTGAAGCTTTCTTT. Translated, it gives CASSSQGTTEAFF. Supplemented by reference TRBV5-1 and TRBJ1-1, the full variable domain reads KAGVTQTPRYLIKTRGQQVTLSCSPISGHRSVSWYQQTPGQGLQFLFEYFSETQRNKGNFPGRFSGRQFSNSRSEMNVSTLELGDSALYLCASSSQGTTEAFFGQGTRLTVV.

CDR3 in DNA: TGTGCCAGCAACAGGCAGGGCTATAACTATGGCTACACCTTC. Protein sequence: CASNRQGYNYGYTF. V is TRBV2 and J is TRBJ1-2; D may be TRBD1 (5 bases). The CDR3 contains 14 residues. V lost 7 bases, J lost 1 base, and 13 bases lay in between. CDR1 and CDR2 from the germline V gene are SNHLY and FYNNEI.

V is TRBV20-1 and J is TRBJ2-1, with TRBD1 matching 7 bases. Per germline, CDR1 DFQATT and CDR2 SNEGSKA (reference sequence). The CDR3 is made up of 12 amino acids. With V trimmed by 3 bases and J by 7 bases, 3 bases remained unmatched. The CDR3 region is CSASHRGNEQFF. The CDR3 DNA reads as TGCAGTGCTAGTCACAGGGGAAATGAGCAGTTCTTC.

The chain has TRBV19 and TRBJ2-1, with TRBD1 identical over 9 bases. V shed 2 bases and J 7 bases; nucleotides not matched to a gene: 15. CDR3 length: 18 amino acids. Germline assignment: CDR1 LNHDA and CDR2 SQIVND (reference sequence). The CDR3 sequence is CASSIQQGAGGPRNEQFF. CDR3 coding DNA: TGTGCCAGTAGTATACAACAGGGGGCCGGAGGGCCCAGGAATGAGCAGTTCTTC.

Only a few counts were recorded for this clone. The V call is TRBV2, the J call TRBJ1-2; D not resolved. The V gene's germline CDR1 is SNHLY and CDR2 FYNNEI. This CDR3 contains 12 residues. V gave up 8 bases and J gave up 8 bases, with 15 bases separating them. DNA for the CDR3: TGTGCCAGCGAGACAAGATTGAGAGGCTACACCTTC. Its protein is CASETRLRGYTF.

The chain carries TRBV30 and TRBJ1-5; no firm D call. Trimming took off 0 bases at V and 4 bases at J, with 19 bases between the two ends. CDR1 and CDR2 (germline): GTSNPN, SVGIG (reference sequence). The CDR3 runs 17 residues. CDR3 amino acids: CAWSVGSFMGENQPQHF. The CDR3 coding sequence is TGTGCCTGGAGTGTAGGAAGCTTCATGGGAGAAAATCAGCCCCAGCATTTT. The variable domain in full, completed from reference TRBV30 and TRBJ1-5, reads SQTIHQWPATLVQPVGSPLSLECTVEGTSNPNLYWYRQAAGRGLQLLFYSVGIGQISSEVPQNLSASRPQDRQFILSSKKLLLSDSGFYLCAWSVGSFMGENQPQHFGDGTRLSIL.

V is TRBV15 and J is TRBJ1-3; 7 nucleotides match TRBD1. J lost 0 bases, V lost 8 bases, and 7 bases had no gene match. The germline V gene has CDR1 LNHNV and CDR2 YYDKDF (reference sequence). The CDR3 is made up of 15 amino acids. In DNA form, the CDR3 reads TGTGCCACCTCACGGACAGGACTCTCTGGAAACACCATATATTTT. It yields the protein CATSRTGLSGNTIYF.

This chain uses TRBV2 with TRBJ1-6; 7 positions agree with TRBD1. V lost 1 base and J lost 7; bases outside the gene matches: 4. From germline, CDR1 is SNHLY and CDR2 FYNNEI. There are 15 residues in the CDR3. The chain's CDR3 is CASSEEGQPNSPLHF. In nucleotides, the CDR3 is TGTGCCAGCAGTGAAGAGGGACAGCCCAATTCACCCCTCCACTTT.

The rearrangement joins TRBV28 to TRBJ1-1; maybe TRBD1 (5 bases). This CDR3 has 12 amino acids. The germline V gene has CDR1 MDHEN and CDR2 SYDVKM. Deletions cut 1 base from V and 11 bases from J, with 11 bases between. CDR3 nucleotides: TGTGCCAGCAGTTTATTGGGGGGAGAGGCTTTCTTT. As protein: CASSLLGGEAFF.

The chain combines TRBV24-1 with TRBJ2-5; 7 bases match TRBD1. The CDR3 sequence is 15 residues long. V gave up 4 bases and J gave up 6 bases; unmatched junction bases: 10. Germline loops: CDR1 KGHDR, CDR2 SFDVKD. The chain's CDR3 is CATSDPRQGLKTQYF. As DNA, the CDR3 is TGTGCCACCAGTGACCCCCGACAGGGTTTAAAGACCCAGTACTTC.

As for this clone: An end of the junction does not agree with germline; a read error may underlie this. The chain recombines TRBV29-1 with TRBJ2-7; 9 bases fit TRBD2. The V gene's germline CDR1 is SQVTM and CDR2 ANQGSEA. This CDR3 region has 11 residues. The CDR3 DNA is TGCAGCGTTGAGGAAGCGGGAGGTTGGAACTTC. Its protein product is CSVEEAGGWNF.

The chain uses TRBV7-3 and TRBJ2-2; the match to TRBD2 covers 10 bases. CDR1 and CDR2 (germline): SGHTA, FQGTGA. Losses at the gene ends were 5 bases for V and 8 bases for J; bases not matched to a gene: 11. The CDR3 extends over 16 amino acids. The CDR3 sequence: CASSPGPAGGAGELFF. The CDR3 coding sequence is TGTGCCAGCAGCCCCGGCCCAGCGGGAGGGGCGGGGGAGCTGTTTTTT.

The rearrangement uses TRBV27 and TRBJ2-7, with 8 bases lining up with TRBD1. This CDR3 spans 16 amino acids. V dropped 5 bases and J dropped 0; count of bases not matched to a gene: 9. Germline V gene data show CDR1 as MNHEY and CDR2 as SMNVEV (reference sequence). The CDR3 loop reads CASSRRRQGFSYEQYF. CDR3 nucleotide sequence: TGTGCCAGCAGTCGGCGGAGACAGGGGTTCTCCTACGAGCAGTACTTC.

V gene TRBV5-1 combines with J gene TRBJ2-1; TRBD2 matches at 11 bases. V dropped 1 base and J dropped 9; count of bases not matched to a gene: 12. The germline V gene encodes CDR1 SGHRS and CDR2 YFSETQ. The CDR3 has 17 residues. CDR3 bases: TGCGCCAGCAGCTTGAGTCGGTCGACTAGCGGGATCGGTGAGCAGTTCTTC. It yields the protein CASSLSRSTSGIGEQFF.

The V and J genes are TRBV3-1 (or the pseudogene TRBV3-2) and TRBJ2-2; unclear D gene. Germline V gene data show CDR1 as LGHDT and CDR2 as YNNKEL (reference sequence). The V end was cut by 0 bases, the J end by 5 bases, with 7 bases between. There are 14 residues in the CDR3. CDR3 coding DNA: TGTGCCAGCAGCCAAGATCACGGGACCGGGGAGCTGTTTTTT. Translation: CASSQDHGTGELFF.